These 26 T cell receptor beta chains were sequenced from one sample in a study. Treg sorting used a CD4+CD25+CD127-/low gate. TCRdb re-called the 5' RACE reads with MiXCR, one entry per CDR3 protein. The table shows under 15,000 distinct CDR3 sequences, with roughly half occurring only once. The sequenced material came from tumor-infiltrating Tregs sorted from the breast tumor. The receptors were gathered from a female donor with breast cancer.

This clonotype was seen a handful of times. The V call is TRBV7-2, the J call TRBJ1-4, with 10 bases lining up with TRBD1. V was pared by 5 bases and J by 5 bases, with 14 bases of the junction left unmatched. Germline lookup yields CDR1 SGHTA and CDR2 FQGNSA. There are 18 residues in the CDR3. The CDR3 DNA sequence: TGTGCCAGCAGCCCTCGCGGGGACAGGGGAGGTGCAAATGAAAAACTGTTTTTT. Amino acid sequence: CASSPRGDRGGANEKLFF.

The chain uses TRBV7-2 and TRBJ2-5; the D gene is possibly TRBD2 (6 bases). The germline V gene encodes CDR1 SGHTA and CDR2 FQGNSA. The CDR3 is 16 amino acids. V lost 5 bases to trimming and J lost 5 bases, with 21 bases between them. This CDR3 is CASSVSRVSGRETQYF. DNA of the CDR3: TGTGCCAGCAGCGTTTCCAGGGTTTCGGGGAGGGAGACCCAGTACTTC.

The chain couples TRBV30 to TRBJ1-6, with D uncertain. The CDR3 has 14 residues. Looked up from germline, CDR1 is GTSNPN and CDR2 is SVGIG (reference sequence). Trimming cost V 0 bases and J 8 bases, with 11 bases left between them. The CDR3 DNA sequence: TGTGCCTGGAGTGTTGTGTCAGGCGATTCACCCCTCCACTTT. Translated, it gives CAWSVVSGDSPLHF.

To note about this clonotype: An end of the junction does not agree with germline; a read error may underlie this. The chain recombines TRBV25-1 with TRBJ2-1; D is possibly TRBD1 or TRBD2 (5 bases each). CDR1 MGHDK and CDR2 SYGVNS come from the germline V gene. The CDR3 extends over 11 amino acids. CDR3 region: CASSGGLQMLF. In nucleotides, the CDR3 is TGTGCCAGCAGTGGGGGGTTGCAGATGCTCTTC.

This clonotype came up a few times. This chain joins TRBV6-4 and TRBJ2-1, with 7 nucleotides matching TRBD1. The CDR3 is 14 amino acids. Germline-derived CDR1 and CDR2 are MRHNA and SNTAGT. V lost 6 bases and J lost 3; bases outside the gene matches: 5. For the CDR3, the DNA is TGTGCCAGCAGCCGACAGGGAGACTACAATGAGCAGTTCTTC. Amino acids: CASSRQGDYNEQFF.

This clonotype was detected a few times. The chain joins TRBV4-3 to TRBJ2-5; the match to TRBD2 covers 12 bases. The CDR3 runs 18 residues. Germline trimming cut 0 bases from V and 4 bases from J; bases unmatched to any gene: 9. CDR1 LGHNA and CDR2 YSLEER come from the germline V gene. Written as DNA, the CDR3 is TGCGCCAGCAGCCAAGACCGGCTAGCGGGAGGGCCTAGAGAGACCCAGTACTTC. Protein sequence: CASSQDRLAGGPRETQYF.

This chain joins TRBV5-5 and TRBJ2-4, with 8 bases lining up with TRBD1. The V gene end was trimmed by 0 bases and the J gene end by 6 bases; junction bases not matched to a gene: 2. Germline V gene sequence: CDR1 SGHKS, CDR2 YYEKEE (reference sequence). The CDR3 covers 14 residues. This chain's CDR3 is CASSLGQGANIQYF. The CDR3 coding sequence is TGTGCCAGCAGCTTGGGCCAGGGGGCAAACATTCAGTACTTC.

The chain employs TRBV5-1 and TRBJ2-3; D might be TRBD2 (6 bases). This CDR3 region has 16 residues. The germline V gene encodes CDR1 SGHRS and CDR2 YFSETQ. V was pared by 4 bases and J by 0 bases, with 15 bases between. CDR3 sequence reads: CASSSLAGGSTDTQYF. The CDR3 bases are TGCGCCAGCAGCAGCCTCGCCGGGGGTAGCACAGATACGCAGTATTTT.

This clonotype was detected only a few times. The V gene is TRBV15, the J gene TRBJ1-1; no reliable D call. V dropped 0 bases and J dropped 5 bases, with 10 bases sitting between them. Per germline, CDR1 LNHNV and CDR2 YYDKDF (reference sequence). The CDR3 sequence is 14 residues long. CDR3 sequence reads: CATSRDTAGTEAFF. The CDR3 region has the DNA TGTGCCACCAGCAGAGATACCGCTGGTACTGAAGCTTTCTTT. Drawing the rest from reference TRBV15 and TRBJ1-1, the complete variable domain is DAMVIQNPRYQVTQFGKPVTLSCSQTLNHNVMYWYQQKSSQAPKLLFHYYDKDFNNEADTPDNFQSRRPNTSFCFLDIRSPGLGDTAMYLCATSRDTAGTEAFFGQGTRLTVV.

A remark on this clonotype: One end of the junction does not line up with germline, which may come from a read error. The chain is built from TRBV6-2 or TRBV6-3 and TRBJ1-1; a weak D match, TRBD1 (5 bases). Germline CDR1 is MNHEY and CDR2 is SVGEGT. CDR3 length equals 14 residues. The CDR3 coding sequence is TGTGCCAGCAAAGAGGGACGGGGGAACACTGAAGCTCTCTTT. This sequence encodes CASKEGRGNTEALF.

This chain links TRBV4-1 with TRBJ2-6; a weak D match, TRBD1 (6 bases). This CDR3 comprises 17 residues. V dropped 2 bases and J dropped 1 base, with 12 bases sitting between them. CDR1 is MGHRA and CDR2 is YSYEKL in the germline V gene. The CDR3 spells CASSQMTTGSGANVLTF. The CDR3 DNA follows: TGCGCCAGCAGCCAAATGACAACAGGGTCTGGGGCCAACGTCCTGACTTTC.

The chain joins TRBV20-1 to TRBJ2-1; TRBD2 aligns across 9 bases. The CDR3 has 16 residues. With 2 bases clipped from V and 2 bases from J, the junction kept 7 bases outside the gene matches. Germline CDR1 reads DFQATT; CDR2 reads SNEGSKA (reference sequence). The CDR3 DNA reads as TGCAGTGCTAGACGCCCTAGCGGGGCAACCTACAATGAGCAGTTCTTC. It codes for CSARRPSGATYNEQFF.

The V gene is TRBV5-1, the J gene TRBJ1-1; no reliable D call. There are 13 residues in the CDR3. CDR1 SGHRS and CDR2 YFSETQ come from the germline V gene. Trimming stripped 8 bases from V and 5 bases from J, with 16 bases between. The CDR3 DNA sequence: TGCGCCAGTACACCCGAAGGCTGGACTGAAGCTTTCTTT. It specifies CASTPEGWTEAFF.

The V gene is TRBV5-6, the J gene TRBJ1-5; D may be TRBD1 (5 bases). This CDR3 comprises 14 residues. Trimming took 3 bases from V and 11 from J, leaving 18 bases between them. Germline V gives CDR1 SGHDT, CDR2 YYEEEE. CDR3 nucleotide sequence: TGTGCCAGCAGCTACATGACAGATCAGGCTGCCCAGCATTTT. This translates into CASSYMTDQAAQHF.

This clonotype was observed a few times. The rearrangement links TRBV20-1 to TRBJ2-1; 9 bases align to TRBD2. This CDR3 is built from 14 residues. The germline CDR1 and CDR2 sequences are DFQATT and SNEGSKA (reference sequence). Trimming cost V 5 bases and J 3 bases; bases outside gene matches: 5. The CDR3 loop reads CSALGTSSYNEQFF. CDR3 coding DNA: TGCAGTGCTCTAGGGACTAGCAGCTACAATGAGCAGTTCTTC.

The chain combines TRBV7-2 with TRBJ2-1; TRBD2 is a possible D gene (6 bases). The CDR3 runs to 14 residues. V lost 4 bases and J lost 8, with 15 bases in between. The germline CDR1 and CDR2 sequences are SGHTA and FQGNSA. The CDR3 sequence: CASSSTGGPDEQFF. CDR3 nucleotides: TGTGCCAGCAGCTCGACCGGAGGGCCAGATGAGCAGTTCTTC.

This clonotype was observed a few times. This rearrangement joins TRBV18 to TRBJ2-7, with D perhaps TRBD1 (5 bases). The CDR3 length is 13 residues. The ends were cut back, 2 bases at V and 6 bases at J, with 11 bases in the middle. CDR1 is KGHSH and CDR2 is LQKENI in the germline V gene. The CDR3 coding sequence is TGTGCCAGCTCACCAGTCCTAGGGGCCGAGCAGTACGTC. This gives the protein CASSPVLGAEQYV.

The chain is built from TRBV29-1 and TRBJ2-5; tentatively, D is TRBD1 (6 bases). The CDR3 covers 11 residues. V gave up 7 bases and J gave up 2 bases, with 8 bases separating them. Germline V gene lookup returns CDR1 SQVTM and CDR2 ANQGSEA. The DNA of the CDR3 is TGCAGCGCGGGACAACAAGAGACCCAGTACTTC. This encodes CSAGQQETQYF.

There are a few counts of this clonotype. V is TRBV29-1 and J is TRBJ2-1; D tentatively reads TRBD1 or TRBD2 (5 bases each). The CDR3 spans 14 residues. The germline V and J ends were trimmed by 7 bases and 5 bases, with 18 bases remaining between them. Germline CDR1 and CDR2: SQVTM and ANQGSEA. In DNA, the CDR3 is TGCAGCGCGAGGGACGGAGGAGCGCACAATGAGCAGTTCTTC. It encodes CSARDGGAHNEQFF.

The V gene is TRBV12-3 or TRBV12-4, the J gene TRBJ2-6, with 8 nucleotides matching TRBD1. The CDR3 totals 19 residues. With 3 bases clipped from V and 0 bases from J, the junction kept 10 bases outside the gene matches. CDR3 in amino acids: CASSLGRGLDASGANVLTF. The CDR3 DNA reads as TGTGCCAGCAGTTTGGGCAGGGGGCTTGATGCCTCTGGGGCCAACGTCCTGACTTTC.

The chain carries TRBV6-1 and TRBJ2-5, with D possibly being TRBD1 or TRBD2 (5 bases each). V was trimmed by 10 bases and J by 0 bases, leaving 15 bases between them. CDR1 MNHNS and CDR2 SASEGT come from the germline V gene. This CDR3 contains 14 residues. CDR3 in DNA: TGTGCCACCCTTCTAGGGGAGTACCAAGAGACCCAGTACTTC. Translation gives CATLLGEYQETQYF.

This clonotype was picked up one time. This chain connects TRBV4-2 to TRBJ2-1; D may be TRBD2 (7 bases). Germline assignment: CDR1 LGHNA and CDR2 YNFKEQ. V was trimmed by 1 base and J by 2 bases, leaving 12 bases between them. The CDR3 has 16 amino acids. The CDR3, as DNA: TGTGCCAGCAGCCAAGTTGGGGGGGGGCCCTACAATGAGCAGTTCTTC. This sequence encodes CASSQVGGGPYNEQFF.

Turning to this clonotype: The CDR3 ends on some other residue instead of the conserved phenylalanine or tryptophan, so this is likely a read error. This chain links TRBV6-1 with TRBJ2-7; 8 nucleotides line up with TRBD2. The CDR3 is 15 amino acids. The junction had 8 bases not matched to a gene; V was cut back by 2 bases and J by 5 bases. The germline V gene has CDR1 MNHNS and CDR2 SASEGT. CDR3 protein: CASSETTSGPDEQYL. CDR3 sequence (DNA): TGTGCCAGCAGTGAAACTACTAGCGGTCCTGACGAGCAGTACCTC.

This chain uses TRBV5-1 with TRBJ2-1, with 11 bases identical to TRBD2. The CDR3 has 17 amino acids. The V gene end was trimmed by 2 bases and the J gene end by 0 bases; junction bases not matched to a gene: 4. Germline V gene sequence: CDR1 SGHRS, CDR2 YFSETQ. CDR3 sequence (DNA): TGCGCCAGCAGCTTACTAGCGGGAGCGCCCTCCTACAATGAGCAGTTCTTC. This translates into CASSLLAGAPSYNEQFF.

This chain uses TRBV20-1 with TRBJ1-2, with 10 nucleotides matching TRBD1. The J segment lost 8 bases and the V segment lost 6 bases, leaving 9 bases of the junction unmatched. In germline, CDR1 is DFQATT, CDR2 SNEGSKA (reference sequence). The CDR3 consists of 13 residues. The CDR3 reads CSADGTGVGGYTF. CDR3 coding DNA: TGCAGTGCAGACGGGACAGGGGTGGGGGGCTACACCTTC.

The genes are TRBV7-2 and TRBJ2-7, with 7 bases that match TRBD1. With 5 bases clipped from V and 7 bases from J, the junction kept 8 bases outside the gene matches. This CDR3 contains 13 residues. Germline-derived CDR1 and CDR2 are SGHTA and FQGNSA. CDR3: CASSPSPGQEQYF. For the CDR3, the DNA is TGTGCCAGCAGCCCATCCCCGGGACAGGAGCAGTACTTC.